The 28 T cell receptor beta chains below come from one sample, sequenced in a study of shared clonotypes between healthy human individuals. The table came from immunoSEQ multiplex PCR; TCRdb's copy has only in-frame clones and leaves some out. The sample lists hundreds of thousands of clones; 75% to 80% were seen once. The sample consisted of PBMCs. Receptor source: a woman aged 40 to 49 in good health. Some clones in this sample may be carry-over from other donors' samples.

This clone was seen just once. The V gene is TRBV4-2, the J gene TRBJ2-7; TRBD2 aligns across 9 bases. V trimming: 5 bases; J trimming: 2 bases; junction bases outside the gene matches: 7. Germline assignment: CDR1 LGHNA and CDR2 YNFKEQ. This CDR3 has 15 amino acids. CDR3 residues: CASSSQTSGAYEQYF. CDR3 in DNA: TGTGCCAGCAGCTCGCAGACTAGCGGAGCCTACGAGCAGTACTTC.

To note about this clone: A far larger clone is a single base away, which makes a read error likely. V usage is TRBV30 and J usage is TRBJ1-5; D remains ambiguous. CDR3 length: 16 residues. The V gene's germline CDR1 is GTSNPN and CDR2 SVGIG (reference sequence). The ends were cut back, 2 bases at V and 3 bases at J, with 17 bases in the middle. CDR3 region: CAWSKLKGPVNQPQHF. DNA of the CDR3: TGTGCCTGGAGTAAGCTTAAGGGCCCGGTCAATCAGCCCCAGCATTTT.

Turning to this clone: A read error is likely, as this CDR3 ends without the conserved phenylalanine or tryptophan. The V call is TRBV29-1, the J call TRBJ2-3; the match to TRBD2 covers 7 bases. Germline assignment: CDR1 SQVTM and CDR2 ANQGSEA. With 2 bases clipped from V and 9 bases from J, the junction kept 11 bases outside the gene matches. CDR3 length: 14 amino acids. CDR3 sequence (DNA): TGCAGCGTTGAATCTGCGGGACTACAAGACACGCAGTATTCT. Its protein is CSVESAGLQDTQYS.

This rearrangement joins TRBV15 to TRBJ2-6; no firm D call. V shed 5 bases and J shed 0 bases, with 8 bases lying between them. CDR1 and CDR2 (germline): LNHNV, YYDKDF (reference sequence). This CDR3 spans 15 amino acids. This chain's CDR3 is CATSPRRSGANVLTF. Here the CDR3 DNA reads TGTGCCACCAGCCCTAGACGCTCTGGGGCCAACGTCCTGACTTTC. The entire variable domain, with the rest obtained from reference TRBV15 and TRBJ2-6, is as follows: DAMVIQNPRYQVTQFGKPVTLSCSQTLNHNVMYWYQQKSSQAPKLLFHYYDKDFNNEADTPDNFQSRRPNTSFCFLDIRSPGLGDTAMYLCATSPRRSGANVLTFGAGSRLTVL.

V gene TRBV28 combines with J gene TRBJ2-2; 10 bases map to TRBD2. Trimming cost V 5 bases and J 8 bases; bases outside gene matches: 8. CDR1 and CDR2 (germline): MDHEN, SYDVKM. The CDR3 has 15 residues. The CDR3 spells CASSVAGGPGGELFF. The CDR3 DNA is TGTGCCAGCAGTGTAGCGGGAGGCCCCGGGGGGGAGCTGTTTTTT.

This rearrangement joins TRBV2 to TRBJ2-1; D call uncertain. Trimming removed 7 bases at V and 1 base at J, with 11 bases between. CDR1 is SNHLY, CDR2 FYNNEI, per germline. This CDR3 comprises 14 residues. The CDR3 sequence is CASTGLGSYNEQFF. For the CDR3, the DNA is TGTGCCAGCACCGGGCTAGGTTCCTACAATGAGCAGTTCTTC.

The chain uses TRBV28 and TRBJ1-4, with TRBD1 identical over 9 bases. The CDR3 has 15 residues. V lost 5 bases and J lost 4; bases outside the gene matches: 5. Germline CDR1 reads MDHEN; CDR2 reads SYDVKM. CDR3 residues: CASSTTGGNNEKLFF. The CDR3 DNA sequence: TGTGCCAGCAGTACGACAGGGGGAAATAATGAAAAACTGTTTTTT.

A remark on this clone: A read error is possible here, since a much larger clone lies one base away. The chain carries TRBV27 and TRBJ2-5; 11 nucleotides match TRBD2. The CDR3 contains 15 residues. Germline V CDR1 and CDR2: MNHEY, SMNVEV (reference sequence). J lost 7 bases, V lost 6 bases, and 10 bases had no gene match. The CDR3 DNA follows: TGTGCCAGCAGCGTCGAACTAGCGGGAGAGGGGACCCAGTACTTC. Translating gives CASSVELAGEGTQYF.

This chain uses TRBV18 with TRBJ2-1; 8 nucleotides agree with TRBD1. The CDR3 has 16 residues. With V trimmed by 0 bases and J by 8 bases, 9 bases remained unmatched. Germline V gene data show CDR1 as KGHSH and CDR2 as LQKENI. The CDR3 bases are TGTGCCAGCTCACCACCGGTGCAGGGGGCGCGGGATGAGCAGTTCTTC. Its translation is CASSPPVQGARDEQFF. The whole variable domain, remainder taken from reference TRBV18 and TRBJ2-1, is NAGVMQNPRHLVRRRGQEARLRCSPMKGHSHVYWYRQLPEEGLKFMVYLQKENIIDESGMPKERFSAEFPKEGPSILRIQQVVRGDSAAYFCASSPPVQGARDEQFFGPGTRLTVL.

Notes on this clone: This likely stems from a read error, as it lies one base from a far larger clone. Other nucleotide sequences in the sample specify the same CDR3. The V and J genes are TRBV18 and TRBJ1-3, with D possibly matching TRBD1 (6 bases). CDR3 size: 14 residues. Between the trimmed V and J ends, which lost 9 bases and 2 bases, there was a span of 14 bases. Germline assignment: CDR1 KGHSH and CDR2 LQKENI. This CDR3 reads CASSADRAGNTIYF. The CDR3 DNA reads TGTGCCAGTTCAGCGGACAGAGCTGGAAACACCATATATTTT.

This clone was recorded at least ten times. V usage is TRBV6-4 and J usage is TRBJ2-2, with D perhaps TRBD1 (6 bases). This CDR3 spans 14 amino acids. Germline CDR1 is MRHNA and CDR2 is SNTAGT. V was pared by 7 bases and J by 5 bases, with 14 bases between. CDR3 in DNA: TGTGCCAGCACCCCTCGGACAGAAACCGGGGAGCTGTTTTTT. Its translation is CASTPRTETGELFF.

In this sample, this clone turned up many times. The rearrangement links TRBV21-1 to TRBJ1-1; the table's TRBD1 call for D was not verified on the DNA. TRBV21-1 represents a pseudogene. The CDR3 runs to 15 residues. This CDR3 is CASSLSGTENTEAFF. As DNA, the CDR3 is TGTGCCAGCAGCCTGTCCGGGACAGAAAACACTGAAGCTTTCTTT.

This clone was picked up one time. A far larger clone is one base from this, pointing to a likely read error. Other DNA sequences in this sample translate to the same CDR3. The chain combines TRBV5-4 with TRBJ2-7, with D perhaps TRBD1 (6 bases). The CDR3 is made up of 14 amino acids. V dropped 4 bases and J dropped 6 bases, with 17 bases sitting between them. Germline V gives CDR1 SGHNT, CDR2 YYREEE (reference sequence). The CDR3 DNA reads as TGTGCCAGCAGCCTGGGGGCAGGGTTGGGCGAGCAGTACTTC. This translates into CASSLGAGLGEQYF.

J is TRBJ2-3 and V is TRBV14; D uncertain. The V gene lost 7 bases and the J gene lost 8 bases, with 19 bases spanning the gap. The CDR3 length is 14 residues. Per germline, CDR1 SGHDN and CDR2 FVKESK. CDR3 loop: CASTTFSSKSTQYF. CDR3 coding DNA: TGTGCCAGCACGACCTTTAGCTCCAAGAGTACGCAGTATTTT.

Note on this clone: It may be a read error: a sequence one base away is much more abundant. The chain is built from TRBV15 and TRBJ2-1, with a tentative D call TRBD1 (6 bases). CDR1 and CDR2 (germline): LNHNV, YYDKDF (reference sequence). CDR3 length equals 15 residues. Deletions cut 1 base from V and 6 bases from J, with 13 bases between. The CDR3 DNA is TGTGCCACCAGCAGAGGTGGGACAACCTGCAATGAGCAGTTCTTC. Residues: CATSRGGTTCNEQFF.

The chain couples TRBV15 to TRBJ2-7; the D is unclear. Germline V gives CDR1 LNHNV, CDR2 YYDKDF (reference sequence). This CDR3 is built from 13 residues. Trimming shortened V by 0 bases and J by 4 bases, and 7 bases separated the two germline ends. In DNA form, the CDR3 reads TGTGCCACCAGCAGAGATAAGAGTTACGAGCAGTACTTC. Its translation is CATSRDKSYEQYF.

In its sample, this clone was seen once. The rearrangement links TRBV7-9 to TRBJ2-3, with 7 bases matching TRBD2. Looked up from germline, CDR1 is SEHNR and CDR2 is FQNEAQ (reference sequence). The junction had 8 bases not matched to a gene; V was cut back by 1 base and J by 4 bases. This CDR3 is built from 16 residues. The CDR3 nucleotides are TGTGCCAGCAGCTTAGGCCTCGAGGCGGGGGCAGATACGCAGTATTTT. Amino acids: CASSLGLEAGADTQYF.

CDR3 sequence: CASSLLDRIIYF. The CDR3 DNA sequence: TGTGCCAGCAGCCTGCTTGATAGGATCATATATTTT. V is TRBV14 and J is TRBJ1-3, with D hard to call. Trimming took off 4 bases at V and 12 bases at J, with 13 bases between the two ends. CDR1 SGHDN and CDR2 FVKESK come from the germline V gene. CDR3 length equals 12 residues.

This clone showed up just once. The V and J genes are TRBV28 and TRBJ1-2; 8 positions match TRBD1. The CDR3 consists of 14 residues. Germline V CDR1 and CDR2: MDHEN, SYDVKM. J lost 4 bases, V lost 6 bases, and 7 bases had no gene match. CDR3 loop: CASRRPGGGYGYTF. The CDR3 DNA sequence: TGTGCCAGCAGACGGCCAGGGGGCGGCTATGGCTACACCTTC.

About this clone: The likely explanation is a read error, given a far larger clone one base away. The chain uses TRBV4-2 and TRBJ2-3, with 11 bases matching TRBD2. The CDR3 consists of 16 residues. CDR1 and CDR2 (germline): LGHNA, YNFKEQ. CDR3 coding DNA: TGTGCCAACAGCGCCCGTCTAGCGGGAGGAGGAGATACGCAGTATTTT. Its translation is CANSARLAGGGDTQYF.

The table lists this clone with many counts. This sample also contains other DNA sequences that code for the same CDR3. This CDR3 is CASSLGGTMNTEAFF. CDR3 bases: TGTGCCAGCAGCTTGGGGGGGACCATGAACACTGAAGCTTTCTTT. The chain links TRBV5-4 to TRBJ1-1, with D maybe TRBD1 (5 bases). The V and J ends lost 0 bases and 0 bases respectively, with 9 bases between them. This CDR3 comprises 15 residues. CDR1 is SGHNT and CDR2 is YYREEE in the germline V gene (reference sequence).

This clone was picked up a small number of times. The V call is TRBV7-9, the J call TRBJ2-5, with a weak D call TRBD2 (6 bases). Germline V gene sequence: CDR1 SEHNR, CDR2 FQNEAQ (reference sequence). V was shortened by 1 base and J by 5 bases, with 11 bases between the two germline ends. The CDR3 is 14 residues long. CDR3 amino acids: CASSLDSGDETQYF. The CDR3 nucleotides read TGTGCCAGCAGCTTAGATTCGGGGGACGAGACCCAGTACTTC.

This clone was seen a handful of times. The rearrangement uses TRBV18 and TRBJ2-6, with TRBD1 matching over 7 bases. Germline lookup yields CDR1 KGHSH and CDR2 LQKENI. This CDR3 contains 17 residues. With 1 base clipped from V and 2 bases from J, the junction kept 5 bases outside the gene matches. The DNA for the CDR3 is TGTGCCAGCTCACCACGACCGACAGGGACTGGGGCCAACGTCCTGACTTTC. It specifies CASSPRPTGTGANVLTF.

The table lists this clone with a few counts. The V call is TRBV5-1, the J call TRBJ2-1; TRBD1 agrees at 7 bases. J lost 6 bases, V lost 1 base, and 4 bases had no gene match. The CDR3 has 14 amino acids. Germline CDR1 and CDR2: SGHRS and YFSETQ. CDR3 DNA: TGCGCCAGCAGCTTGAACAGGGGCCCCAATGAGCAGTTCTTC. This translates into CASSLNRGPNEQFF.

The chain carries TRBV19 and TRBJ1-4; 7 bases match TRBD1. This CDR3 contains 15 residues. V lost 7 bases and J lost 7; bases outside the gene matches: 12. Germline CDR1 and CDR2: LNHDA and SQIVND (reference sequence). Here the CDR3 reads CASTEDRVGGEKLFF. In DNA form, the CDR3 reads TGTGCCAGTACGGAAGACAGGGTCGGGGGTGAAAAACTGTTTTTT.

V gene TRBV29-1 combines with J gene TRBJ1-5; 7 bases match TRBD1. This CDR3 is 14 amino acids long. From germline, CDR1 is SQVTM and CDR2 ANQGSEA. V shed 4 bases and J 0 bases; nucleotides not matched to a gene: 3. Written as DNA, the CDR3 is TGCAGCGTTGCCAGGGGGGGTAGCAATCAGCCCCAGCATTTT. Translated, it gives CSVARGGSNQPQHF.

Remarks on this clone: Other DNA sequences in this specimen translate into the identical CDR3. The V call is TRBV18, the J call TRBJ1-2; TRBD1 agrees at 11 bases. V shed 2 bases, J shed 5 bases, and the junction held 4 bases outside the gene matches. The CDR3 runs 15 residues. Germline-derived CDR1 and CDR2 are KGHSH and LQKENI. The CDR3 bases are TGTGCCAGCTCACCAGGGGGACAGGGGGAATATGGCTACACCTTC. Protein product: CASSPGGQGEYGYTF.

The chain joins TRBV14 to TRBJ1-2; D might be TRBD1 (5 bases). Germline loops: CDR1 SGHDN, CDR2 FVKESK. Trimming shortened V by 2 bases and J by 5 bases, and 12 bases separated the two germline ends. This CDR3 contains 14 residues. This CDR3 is CASSQMQGGYGYTF. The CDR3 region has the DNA TGTGCCAGCAGCCAAATGCAGGGAGGTTATGGCTACACCTTC. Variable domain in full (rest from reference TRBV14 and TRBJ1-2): EAGVTQFPSHSVIEKGQTVTLRCDPISGHDNLYWYRRVMGKEIKFLLHFVKESKQDESGMPNNRFLAERTGGTYSTLKVQPAELEDSGVYFCASSQMQGGYGYTFGSGTRLTVV.